This T cell receptor (beta chain) was retrieved from a study of immune evolution from preneoplasia to lung adenocarcinoma. The study's findings and limits: Later-stage lesions appeared to have more T cells, more diversity, less clonality. Top clone share appeared to fall from AAH through AIS, MIA, adenocarcinoma.

Concerning this clone itself: The antigen is not known.

Patients had resection in Japan or China between the mid-2010s and the late 2010s. Each case's diagnosis was confirmed by two pathologists on H&E. Germline CDR1 reads SEHNR; CDR2 reads FQNEAQ (reference sequence). The CDR3 is 16 amino acids. The V end was cut by 2 bases, the J end by 6 bases, with 17 bases between. The protocol was immunoSEQ multiplex PCR, while the TCRdb copy is restricted to in-frame clones and leaves out a portion. The sample lists over 6,500 clones, approximately 78% occurring once. This TCR was recovered from a person between 65 and 79 years old with lung adenocarcinoma. The rearrangement links TRBV7-9 to TRBJ2-1; possible D gene TRBD2, 6 bases. The sequenced sample was FFPE adjacent normal lung tissue. The CDR3 DNA follows: TGTGCCAGCAGCTTAATCGGGGTCTCGACTAGCAATGAGCAGTTCTTC. Protein sequence: CASSLIGVSTSNEQFF.